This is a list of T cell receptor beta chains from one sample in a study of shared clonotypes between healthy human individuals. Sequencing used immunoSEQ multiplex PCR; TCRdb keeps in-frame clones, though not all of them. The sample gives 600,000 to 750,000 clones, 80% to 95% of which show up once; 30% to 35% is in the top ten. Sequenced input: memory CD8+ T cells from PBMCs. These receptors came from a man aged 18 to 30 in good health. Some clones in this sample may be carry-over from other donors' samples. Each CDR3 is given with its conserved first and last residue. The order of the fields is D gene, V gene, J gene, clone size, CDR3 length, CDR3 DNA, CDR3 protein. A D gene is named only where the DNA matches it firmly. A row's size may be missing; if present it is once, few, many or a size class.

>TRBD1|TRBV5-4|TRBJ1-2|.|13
TGTGCCAGCAGCCCGGACAGGGTTGATGGCTACACCTTC
CASSPDRVDGYTF
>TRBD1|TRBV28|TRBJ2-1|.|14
TGTGCCAGCAGTTTCGGGACAGGGGAGGGAGAGCAGTTCTTC
CASSFGTGEGEQFF
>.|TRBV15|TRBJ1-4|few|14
TGTGCCACCAGCAGTTTGGTCCTTAATGAAAAACTGTTTTTT
CATSSLVLNEKLFF
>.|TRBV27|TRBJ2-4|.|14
TGTGCCAGCAGTCAGGGTCGTACCAAAAACATTCAGTACTTC
CASSQGRTKNIQYF
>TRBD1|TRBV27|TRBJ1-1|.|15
TGTGCCAGCAGTTTATCATTACAGGGGACCACTGAAGCTTTCTTT
CASSLSLQGTTEAFF
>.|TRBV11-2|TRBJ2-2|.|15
TGTGCCAGCAGCCGGACTATTACGAACACCGGGGAGCTGTTTTTT
CASSRTITNTGELFF
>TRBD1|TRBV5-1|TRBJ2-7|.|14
TGCGCCAGCAGCTCCGGGACAGGGGGGTACGAGCAGTACTTC
CASSSGTGGYEQYF
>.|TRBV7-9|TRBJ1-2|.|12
TGTGCCAGCAGGACGGAAACGGATGGCTACACCTTC
CASRTETDGYTF
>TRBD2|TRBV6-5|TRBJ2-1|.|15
TGTGCCAGCAGCCCACTAGCGGACGCGTACAATGAGCAGTTCTTC
CASSPLADAYNEQFF
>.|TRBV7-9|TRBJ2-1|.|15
TGTGCCAGCAGCTTAGGTCCAGTTAAAGATCGGAGGCAGTTCTTC
CASSLGPVKDRRQFF
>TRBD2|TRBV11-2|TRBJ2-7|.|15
TGTGCCAGCAGCCCGGGACTAGCGGGAGTCTACGAGCAGTACTTC
CASSPGLAGVYEQYF
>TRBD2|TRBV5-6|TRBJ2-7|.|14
TGTGCCAGCAGCTTGAGCGGGGCGGCCTACGAGCAGTACTTC
CASSLSGAAYEQYF
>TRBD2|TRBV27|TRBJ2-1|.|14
TGTGCCAGCAGGGAACTAGCGGGGGACAATGAGCAGTTCTTC
CASRELAGDNEQFF
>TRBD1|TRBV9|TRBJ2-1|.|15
TGTGCCAGCAGTTTAGGGGGGACAGGGGTCAATGAGCAGTTCTTC
CASSLGGTGVNEQFF
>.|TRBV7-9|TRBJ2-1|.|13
TGTGCCAGCAGCTCGAGCAGGGCCAATGAGCAGTTCTTC
CASSSSRANEQFF
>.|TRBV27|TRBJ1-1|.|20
TGTGCCAGCAGTTTATCGTGGATGGCAGACAGACTCCTTATGAACACTGAAGCTTTCTTT
CASSLSWMADRLLMNTEAFF
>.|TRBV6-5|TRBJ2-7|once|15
TGTGCCAGCAGTTACTTAGGGTTCAGCCAGGAGGAGCAGTACTTC
CASSYLGFSQEEQYF
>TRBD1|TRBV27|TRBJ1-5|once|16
TGTGCCAGCAGTGGGGGACAGGGTGGTAGCAATCAGCCCCAGCATTTT
CASSGGQGGSNQPQHF
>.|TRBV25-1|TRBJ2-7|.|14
TGTGCCAGCAGTGACGCCGGGAGCTCCTACGAGCAGTACTTC
CASSDAGSSYEQYF
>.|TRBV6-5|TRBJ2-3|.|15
TGTGCCAGCAGTTATTTGAGGGGCCTTCCAGATACGCAGTATTTT
CASSYLRGLPDTQYF
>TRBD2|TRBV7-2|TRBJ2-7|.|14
TGTGCCGCAAGTTGGAGGGAGGGGTCCTACGAGCAGTACTTC
CAASWREGSYEQYF
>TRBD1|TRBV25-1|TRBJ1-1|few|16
TGTGCCAGCAGCCAGGGGGCCGGGAGGATGAACACTGAAGCTTTCTTT
CASSQGAGRMNTEAFF
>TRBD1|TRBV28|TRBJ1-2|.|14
TGTGCCAGCAGTTGGGATACAGGGGCGCTGGGCTACACCTTC
CASSWDTGALGYTF
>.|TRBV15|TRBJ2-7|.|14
TGTGCCACCAGCGGCGACGAAGACTCCTACGAGCAGTACTTC
CATSGDEDSYEQYF
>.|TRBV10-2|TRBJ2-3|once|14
TGCGCCAGCAGTGCCCTAGTAAGCACAGATACGCAGTATTTT
CASSALVSTDTQYF
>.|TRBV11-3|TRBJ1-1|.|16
TGTGCCAGCAGCCCGGGGGGGTCTTCTTTGAACACTGAAGCTTTCTTT
CASSPGGSSLNTEAFF
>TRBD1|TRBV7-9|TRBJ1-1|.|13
TGTGCCAGCAGCTCGCTGGACAGGGGCGAAGCTTTCTTT
CASSSLDRGEAFF
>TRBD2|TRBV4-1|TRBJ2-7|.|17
TGCGCCAGCAGCCCGACTAGCGGGAGGGCCCAGACCTACGAGCAGTACTTC
CASSPTSGRAQTYEQYF
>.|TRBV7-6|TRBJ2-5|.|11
TGTGCCAGCAGGTCACTTCAGACCCAGTACTTC
CASRSLQTQYF
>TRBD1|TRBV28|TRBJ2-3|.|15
TGTGCCAGCAGTTTTCTGGGACAGGTCACAGATACGCAGTATTTT
CASSFLGQVTDTQYF
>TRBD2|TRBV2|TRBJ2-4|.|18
TGTGCCAGCAGTGAGGAGACTAGCGGGAGCCCAGCCAAAAACATTCAGTACTTC
CASSEETSGSPAKNIQYF
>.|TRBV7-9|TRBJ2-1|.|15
TGTGCCAGCAGCTCGACGGCGGCTCCGGGGGATGAGCAGTTCTTC
CASSSTAAPGDEQFF
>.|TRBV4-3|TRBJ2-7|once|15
TGCGCCAGCAGCCAAGAAGGGCTGGGTACCTACGAGCAGTACTTC
CASSQEGLGTYEQYF
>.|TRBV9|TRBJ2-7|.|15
TGTGCCAGCAGCCCCCAGGGGGGGCACCCCTACGAGCAGTACTTC
CASSPQGGHPYEQYF
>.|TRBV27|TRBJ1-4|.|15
TGTGCCAGCAGTTTATGGGGAGGTCAAAATGAAAAACTGTTTTTT
CASSLWGGQNEKLFF
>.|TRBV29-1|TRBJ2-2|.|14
TGCAGCGTTGTACATCCTGAAGGGCTTGGGGAGCTGTTTTTT
CSVVHPEGLGELFF
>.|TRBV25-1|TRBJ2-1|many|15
TGTGCCAGCAGTCGGGGGGACAGCCTATACGCTGAGCAGTTCTTC
CASSRGDSLYAEQFF
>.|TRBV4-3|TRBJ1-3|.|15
TGCGCCAGCAGCCAAGGGACGGTCGTGGGAAACACCATATATTTT
CASSQGTVVGNTIYF
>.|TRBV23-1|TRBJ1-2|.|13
TGCGCCAGCAGTCAATACGCTAACTATGGCTACACCTTC
CASSQYANYGYTF
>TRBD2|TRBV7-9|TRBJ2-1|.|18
TGTGCCAGCAGCTTAGACCCCATGGTAGCGGGAGGGCCCCGTGAGCAGTTCTTC
CASSLDPMVAGGPREQFF
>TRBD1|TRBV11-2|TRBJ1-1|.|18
TGTGCCAGCAGCTTATCAATACCGGGACAGGGGAAGCACACTGAAGCTTTCTTT
CASSLSIPGQGKHTEAFF
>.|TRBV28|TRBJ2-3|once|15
TGTGCCAGCAGTTTACTAGCGCCAAGCACAGATACGCAGTATTTT
CASSLLAPSTDTQYF